The present T cell receptor beta chain was sequenced within a study of blood T cell repertoires in COVID-19. V shed 4 bases and J shed 12 bases, with 22 bases lying between them. CDR1 is MNHEY, CDR2 SVGEGT, per germline. This CDR3 has 14 amino acids. Original processing notes: Estimation of nucleated cell counts was performed using reference gene primer amplification. Sequencing was performed with immunoSEQ multiplex PCR; in TCRdb, only in-frame clones are kept and a portion is missing. V, J and clone size were drawn from that table, and D and trimming were deduced from the DNA. The data show fewer than 350,000 clones, around 90% seen once.

The TCR sequence derives from a man in his 60s who had recovered from COVID-19. The sequencing input was PBMCs or T cells enriched from blood (not recorded which). V is TRBV6-2 or TRBV6-3 and J is TRBJ2-7, with D possibly matching TRBD1 (6 bases). DNA for the CDR3: TGTGCCAGCAGTTTCCGGGACACCTCCCGAGTGAGGTACTTC. Translated, it gives CASSFRDTSRVRYF.